These T cell receptor beta chains were read from a single sample in a study of cytomegalovirus exposure and HLA in healthy donors. The assay was immunoSEQ multiplex PCR, and TCRdb's table has in-frame clones only and misses some. The data hold roughly 160,000 clones, with about three quarters observed a single time. Material for sequencing was PBMCs. The receptors shown here come from a man aged 45 to 65 in good health and CMV-seropositive. CDR3s include the opening cysteine and the closing phenylalanine or tryptophan. A D gene is named only where the DNA matches it firmly. Clone size is shown for a subset of rows, as once, few, many or a class of expanded clone.

d_gene	v_gene	abundance	j_gene	CDR3nt	CDR3aa
.	TRBV30	.	TRBJ1-5	TGTGCCTGGAGTGTCGGTAATCAGCCCCAGCATTTT	CAWSVGNQPQHF
.	TRBV14	few	TRBJ1-1	TGTGCCAGCAGCCAAGGACGATTTGTGCGGGCTTTCTTT	CASSQGRFVRAFF
.	TRBV14	once	TRBJ1-2	TGTGCCAGCAGCCACGTAGACGGGAGCTATGGCTACACCTTC	CASSHVDGSYGYTF
.	TRBV11-1	.	TRBJ1-1	TGTGCCAGCAGCCGACGGGCGGGTCCTCGGAACACTGAAGCTTTCTTT	CASSRRAGPRNTEAFF
TRBD2	TRBV5-1	.	TRBJ2-1	TGCGCCAGCAGCTCAACACGGGGACTAAGGTTGTACAATGAGCAGTTCTTC	CASSSTRGLRLYNEQFF
.	TRBV19	.	TRBJ1-4	TGTGCCAGTAGTATTGGAGGGAAGAAACTGTTTTTT	CASSIGGKKLFF
.	TRBV6-5	once	TRBJ1-1	TGTGCCAGCAGGTTCAGGTCTCCCCGCACTGAAGCTTTCTTT	CASRFRSPRTEAFF
.	TRBV7-9	.	TRBJ1-4	TGTGCCAGCAGCTTAGAGCCTGCGGAGAAAAAACTGTTTTTT	CASSLEPAEKKLFF
.	TRBV5-1	.	TRBJ2-7	TGCGCCAGCAGCCAGGTTTTCCACGAGCAGTACTTC	CASSQVFHEQYF
.	TRBV28	.	TRBJ1-6	TGTGCCAGCAGTTTCTGGGGTTCAGGGTCACCCCTCCACTTT	CASSFWGSGSPLHF
TRBD1	TRBV7-2	once	TRBJ2-1	TGTGCCAGCAGCGCTCGACAGGGGGCGAGGGTGCAGTTCTTC	CASSARQGARVQFF
TRBD1	TRBV11-2	.	TRBJ1-6	TGTGCCAGCGGACACAGGGGTGAGTCCTATAATTCACCCCTCCACTTT	CASGHRGESYNSPLHF
.	TRBV7-7	.	TRBJ2-2	TGTGCCAGCAGCTTAGCAGACAGGTTCGCGGCCGGGGAGCTGTTTTTT	CASSLADRFAAGELFF
TRBD1	TRBV4-3	.	TRBJ1-2	TGCGCCAGCAGCCAGACGACAGGGGGCGTGCGTGGCTACACCTTC	CASSQTTGGVRGYTF
TRBD1	TRBV9	.	TRBJ1-1	TGTGCCAGCAGCGTACATCCACAGGGGGGGGGCGCTGAAGCTTTCTTT	CASSVHPQGGGAEAFF
.	TRBV15	.	TRBJ2-7	TGTGCCACCAGCAGACCCTCAGGTAGAGAGCAGTACTTC	CATSRPSGREQYF
TRBD1	TRBV5-4	.	TRBJ1-5	TGTGCCAGCAGCGCCGGGACAGGGATAGAGGCCCAGCATTTT	CASSAGTGIEAQHF
.	TRBV5-4	.	TRBJ1-6	TGTGCCAGCAGCCCCCCAGGCTCCTATAATTCACCCCTCCACTTT	CASSPPGSYNSPLHF
TRBD1	TRBV5-1	.	TRBJ1-2	TGCGCCAGCAGCTTGGCGGTCAGGGGGCCTGATGGCTACACCTTC	CASSLAVRGPDGYTF
.	TRBV21-1	.	TRBJ1-5	TGTGCCAGCAGCTTTTGGGACAGGGGGCGATGCAATCAGCCCCAGCATTTT	CASSFWDRGRCNQPQHF
.	TRBV7-8	.	TRBJ1-1	TGTGCCAGCAGCTTAAGTCGGGGAACTGAAGCTTTCTTT	CASSLSRGTEAFF